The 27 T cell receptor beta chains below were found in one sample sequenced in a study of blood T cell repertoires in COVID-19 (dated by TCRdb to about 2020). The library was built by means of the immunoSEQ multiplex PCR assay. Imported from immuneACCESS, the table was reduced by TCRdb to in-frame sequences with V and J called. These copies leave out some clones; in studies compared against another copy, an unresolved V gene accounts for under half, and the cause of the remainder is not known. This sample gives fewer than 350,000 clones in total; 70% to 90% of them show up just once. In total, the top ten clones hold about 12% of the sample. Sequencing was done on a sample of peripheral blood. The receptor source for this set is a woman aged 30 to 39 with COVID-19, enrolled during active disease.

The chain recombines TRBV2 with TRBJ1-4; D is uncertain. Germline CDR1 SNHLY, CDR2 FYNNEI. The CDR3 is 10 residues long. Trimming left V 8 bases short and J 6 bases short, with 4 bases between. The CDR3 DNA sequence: TGTGCCAGCCTCCATGAAAAACTGTTTTTT. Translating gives CASLHEKLFF.

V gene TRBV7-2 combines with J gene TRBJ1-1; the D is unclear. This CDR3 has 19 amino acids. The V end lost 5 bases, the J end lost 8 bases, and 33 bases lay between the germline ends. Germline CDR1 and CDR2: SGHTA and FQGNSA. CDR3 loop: CASSPNRRAPVGEGIEAFF. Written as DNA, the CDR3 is TGTGCCAGCAGCCCCAATAGAAGGGCTCCAGTTGGGGAGGGCATCGAAGCTTTCTTT. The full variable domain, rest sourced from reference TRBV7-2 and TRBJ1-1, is GAGVSQSPSNKVTEKGKDVELRCDPISGHTALYWYRQSLGQGLEFLIYFQGNSAPDKSGLPSDRFSAERTGGSVSTLTIQRTQQEDSAVYLCASSPNRRAPVGEGIEAFFGQGTRLTVV.

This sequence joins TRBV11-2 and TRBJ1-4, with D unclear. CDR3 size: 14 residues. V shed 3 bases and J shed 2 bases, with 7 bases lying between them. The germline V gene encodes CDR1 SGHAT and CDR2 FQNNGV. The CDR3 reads CASSFQLTNEKLFF. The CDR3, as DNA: TGTGCCAGCAGCTTTCAGTTGACTAATGAAAAACTGTTTTTT.

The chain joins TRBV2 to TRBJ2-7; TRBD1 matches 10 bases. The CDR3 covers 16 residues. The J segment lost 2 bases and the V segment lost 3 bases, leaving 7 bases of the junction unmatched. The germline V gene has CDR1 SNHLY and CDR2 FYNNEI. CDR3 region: CASSDPRGQGTYEQYF. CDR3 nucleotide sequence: TGTGCCAGCAGTGACCCTAGGGGACAGGGGACCTACGAGCAGTACTTC.

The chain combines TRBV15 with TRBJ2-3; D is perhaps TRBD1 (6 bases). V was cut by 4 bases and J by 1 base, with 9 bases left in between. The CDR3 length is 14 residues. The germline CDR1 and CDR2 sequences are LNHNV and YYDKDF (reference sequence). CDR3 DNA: TGTGCCACCAGCACTAGGACAGGCACAGATACGCAGTATTTT. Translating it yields CATSTRTGTDTQYF. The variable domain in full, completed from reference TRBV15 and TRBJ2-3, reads DAMVIQNPRYQVTQFGKPVTLSCSQTLNHNVMYWYQQKSSQAPKLLFHYYDKDFNNEADTPDNFQSRRPNTSFCFLDIRSPGLGDTAMYLCATSTRTGTDTQYFGPGTRLTVL.

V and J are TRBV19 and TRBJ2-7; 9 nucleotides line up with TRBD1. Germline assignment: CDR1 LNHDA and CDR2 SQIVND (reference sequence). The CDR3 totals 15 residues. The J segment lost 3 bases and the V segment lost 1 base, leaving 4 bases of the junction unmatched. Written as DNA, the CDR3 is TGTGCCAGTAGTATAGGTTCGGGACAGGGCTACGAGCAGTACTTC. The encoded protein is CASSIGSGQGYEQYF.

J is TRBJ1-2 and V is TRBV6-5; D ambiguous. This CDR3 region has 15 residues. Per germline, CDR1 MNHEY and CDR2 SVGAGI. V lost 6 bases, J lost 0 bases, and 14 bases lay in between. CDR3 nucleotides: TGTGCCAGCAGGGGAGTTAATACAGCTAACTATGGCTACACCTTC. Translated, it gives CASRGVNTANYGYTF.

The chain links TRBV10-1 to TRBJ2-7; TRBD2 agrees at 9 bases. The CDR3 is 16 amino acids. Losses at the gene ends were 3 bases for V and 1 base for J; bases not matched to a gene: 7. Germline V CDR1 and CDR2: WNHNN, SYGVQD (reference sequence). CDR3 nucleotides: TGCGCCAGCAGTGACCCCTTAGCGGGGGCGTCCTACGAGCAGTACTTC. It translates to CASSDPLAGASYEQYF.

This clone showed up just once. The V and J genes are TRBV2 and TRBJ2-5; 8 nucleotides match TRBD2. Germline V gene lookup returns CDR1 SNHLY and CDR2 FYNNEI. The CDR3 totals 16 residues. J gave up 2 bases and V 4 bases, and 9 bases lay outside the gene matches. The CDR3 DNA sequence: TGTGCCAGCAGTGGAGCCAGCGGGGGTACACAAGAGACCCAGTACTTC. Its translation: CASSGASGGTQETQYF.

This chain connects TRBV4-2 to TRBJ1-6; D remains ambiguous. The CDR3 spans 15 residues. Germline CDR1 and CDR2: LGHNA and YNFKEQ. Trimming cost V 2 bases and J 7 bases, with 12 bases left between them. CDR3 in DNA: TGTGCCAGCAGCCAAAGGAAGAGCGACAATTCACCCCTCCACTTT. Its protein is CASSQRKSDNSPLHF.

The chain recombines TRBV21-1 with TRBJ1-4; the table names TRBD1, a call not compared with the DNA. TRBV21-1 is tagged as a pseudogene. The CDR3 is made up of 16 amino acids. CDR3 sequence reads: CASSPTVSGGGEKLFF. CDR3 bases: TGTGCCAGCAGTCCGACGGTCTCAGGGGGTGGTGAAAAACTGTTTTTT.

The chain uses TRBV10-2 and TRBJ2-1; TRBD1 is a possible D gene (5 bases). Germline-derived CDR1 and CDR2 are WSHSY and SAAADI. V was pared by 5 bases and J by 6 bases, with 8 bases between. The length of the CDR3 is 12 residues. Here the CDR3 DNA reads TGCGCCAGCAGTAGGCAGGGCAATGAGCAGTTCTTC. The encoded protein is CASSRQGNEQFF.

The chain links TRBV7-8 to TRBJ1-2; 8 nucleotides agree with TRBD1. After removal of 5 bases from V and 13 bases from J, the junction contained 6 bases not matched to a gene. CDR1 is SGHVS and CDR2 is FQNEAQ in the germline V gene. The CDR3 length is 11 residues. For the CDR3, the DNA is TGTGCCAGCAGCCGACAGGGGTATAGCACCTTC. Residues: CASSRQGYSTF.

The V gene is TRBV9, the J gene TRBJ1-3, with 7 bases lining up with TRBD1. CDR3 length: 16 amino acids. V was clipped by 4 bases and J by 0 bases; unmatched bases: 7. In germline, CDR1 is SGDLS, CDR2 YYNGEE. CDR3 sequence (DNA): TGTGCCAGCAGCCCATTCACAGGGGACTCTGGAAACACCATATATTTT. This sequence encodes CASSPFTGDSGNTIYF.

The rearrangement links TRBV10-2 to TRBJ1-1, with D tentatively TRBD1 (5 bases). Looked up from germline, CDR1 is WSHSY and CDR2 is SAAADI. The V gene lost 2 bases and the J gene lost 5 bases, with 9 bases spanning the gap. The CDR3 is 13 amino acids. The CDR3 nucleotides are TGCGCCAGCAGTGAGCACGGGGGGACTGAAGCTTTCTTT. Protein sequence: CASSEHGGTEAFF.

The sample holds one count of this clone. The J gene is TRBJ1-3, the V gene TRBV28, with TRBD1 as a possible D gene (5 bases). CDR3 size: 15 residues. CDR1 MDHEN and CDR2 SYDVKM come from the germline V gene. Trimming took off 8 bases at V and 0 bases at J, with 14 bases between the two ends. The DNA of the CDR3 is TGTGCCAGCGGGCCCACAGGCCACTCTGGAAACACCATATATTTT. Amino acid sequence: CASGPTGHSGNTIYF.

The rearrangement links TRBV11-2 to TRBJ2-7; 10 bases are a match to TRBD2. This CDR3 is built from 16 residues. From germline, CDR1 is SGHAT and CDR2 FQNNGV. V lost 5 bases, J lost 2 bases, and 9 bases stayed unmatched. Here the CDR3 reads CASSAIPGLAAYEQYF. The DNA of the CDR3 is TGTGCCAGCAGCGCTATCCCCGGACTAGCGGCCTACGAGCAGTACTTC.

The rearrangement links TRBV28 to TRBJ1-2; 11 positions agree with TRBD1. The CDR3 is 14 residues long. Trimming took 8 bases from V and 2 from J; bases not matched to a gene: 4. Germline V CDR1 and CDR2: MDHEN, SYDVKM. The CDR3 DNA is TGTGCCAGCCGTGGACAGGGGGCGAACTATGGCTACACCTTC. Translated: CASRGQGANYGYTF.

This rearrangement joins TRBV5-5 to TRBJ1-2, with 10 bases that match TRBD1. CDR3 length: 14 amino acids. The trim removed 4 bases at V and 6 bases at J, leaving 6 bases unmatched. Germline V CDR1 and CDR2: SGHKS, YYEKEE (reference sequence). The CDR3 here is CASSMTGGVDGYTF. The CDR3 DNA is TGTGCCAGCAGCATGACAGGGGGCGTCGATGGCTACACCTTC.

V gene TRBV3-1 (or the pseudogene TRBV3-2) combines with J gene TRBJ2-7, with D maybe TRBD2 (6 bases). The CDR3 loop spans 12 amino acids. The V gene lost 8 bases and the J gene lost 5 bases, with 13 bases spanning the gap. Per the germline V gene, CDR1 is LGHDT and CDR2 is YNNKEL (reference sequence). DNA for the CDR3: TGTGCCAGCGGCAGGGCGGGAAACGAGCAGTACTTC. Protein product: CASGRAGNEQYF.

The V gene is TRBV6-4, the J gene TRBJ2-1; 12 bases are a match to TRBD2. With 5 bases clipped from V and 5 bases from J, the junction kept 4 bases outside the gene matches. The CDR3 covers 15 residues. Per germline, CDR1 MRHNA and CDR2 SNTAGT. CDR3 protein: CASSRLAGANNEQFF. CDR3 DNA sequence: TGTGCCAGCAGTCGACTAGCGGGGGCAAACAATGAGCAGTTCTTC.

The CDR3 region has the DNA TGCAGCGTTGTAACAGACTACGAGCAGTACTTC. This codes for CSVVTDYEQYF. The V gene is TRBV29-1, the J gene TRBJ2-7; D gene uncertain. V lost 4 bases and J 3 bases, leaving 7 bases between the germline ends. This CDR3 contains 11 residues. Germline V CDR1 and CDR2: SQVTM, ANQGSEA.

The CDR3 region is CASSYSSLDTQYF. DNA of the CDR3: TGTGCCAGCAGTTACTCGAGTTTAGATACGCAGTATTTT. The genes are TRBV6-5 and TRBJ2-3; D call uncertain. Trimming pared 0 bases from V and 5 bases from J, leaving 6 bases between. CDR1 and CDR2 from the germline V gene are MNHEY and SVGAGI. This CDR3 spans 13 amino acids.

The CDR3 region has the DNA TGCGCCAGCAGCTTCGGTCAGATAACCGGGGACGAGCAGTACTTC. Its protein is CASSFGQITGDEQYF. The rearrangement uses TRBV5-1 and TRBJ2-7, with D perhaps TRBD2 (5 bases). V was clipped by 2 bases and J by 5 bases, with 17 bases between them. The length of the CDR3 is 15 residues. Germline values: CDR1 SGHRS, CDR2 YFSETQ.

The DNA of the CDR3 is TGTGCCAGCACCGAACAGGGGCACTATTCACCCCTCCACTTT. Translating it yields CASTEQGHYSPLHF. The chain recombines TRBV6-5 with TRBJ1-6; 7 nucleotides match TRBD1. The junction had 8 bases not matched to a gene; V was cut back by 7 bases and J by 8 bases. This CDR3 has 14 amino acids. Germline V gene data show CDR1 as MNHEY and CDR2 as SVGAGI.

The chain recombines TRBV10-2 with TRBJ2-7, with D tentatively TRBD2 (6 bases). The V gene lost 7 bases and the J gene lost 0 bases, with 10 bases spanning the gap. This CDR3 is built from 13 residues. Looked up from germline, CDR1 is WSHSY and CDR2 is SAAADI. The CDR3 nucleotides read TGCGCCAGCAAAGATAGCGGCTCCTACGAGCAGTACTTC. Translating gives CASKDSGSYEQYF.

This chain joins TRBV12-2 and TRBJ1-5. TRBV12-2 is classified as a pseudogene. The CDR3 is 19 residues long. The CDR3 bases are TGTGCAAGTCGCCCCGGGGGAGGCCCACCTCCTTATAGCAATCAGCCCCAGCATTTT. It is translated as CASRPGGGPPPYSNQPQHF.